Below, 13 T cell receptor beta chains from the same sample are listed, as sequenced in a study of blood T cells in healthy people across ages. The use of a sample-barcoded 5' primer and a J-beta primer mix characterized a second PCR of roughly 6 to 12 cycles. TCRdb used MiXCR to reprocess the 5' RACE reads, holding one entry per CDR3 protein. This sample carries 500,000 to 700,000 distinct CDR3 sequences, about 30% of them seen once, and the ten largest clones take about 15%. The sample taken for sequencing was blood. The receptors were sampled from a woman of 80 years or more in good health.

This clonotype was seen at least ten times. The chain combines TRBV28 with TRBJ1-6; TRBD1 matches at 10 bases. Per germline, CDR1 MDHEN and CDR2 SYDVKM. Trimming cost V 6 bases and J 0 bases; bases outside gene matches: 5. CDR3 length equals 17 residues. Here the CDR3 DNA reads TGTGCCAGCAGCTCCGGACAGGGGGGCTCCTATAATTCACCCCTCCACTTT. Protein product: CASSSGQGGSYNSPLHF.

At least ten counts were recorded for this clonotype. The chain has TRBV4-3 and TRBJ2-1; a weak D match, TRBD2 (6 bases). The CDR3 consists of 16 residues. Germline assignment: CDR1 LGHNA and CDR2 YSLEER. The V end was cut by 2 bases, the J end by 6 bases, with 17 bases between. CDR3 nucleotides: TGCGCCAGCAGCCAAAGGCGGGTACTAGCTTTCAATGAGCAGTTCTTC. Protein product: CASSQRRVLAFNEQFF.

Details on this clonotype: This may be a read error: a much more frequent sequence differs by one nucleotide. V gene TRBV5-1 combines with J gene TRBJ2-1, with a tentative D call TRBD2 (5 bases). The V gene lost 3 bases and the J gene lost 3 bases, with 10 bases spanning the gap. The CDR3 covers 14 residues. Germline V lookup: CDR1 SGHRS, CDR2 YFSETQ. CDR3 sequence reads: CASSSREHYNEQFF. As DNA, the CDR3 is TGCGCCAGCAGCTCGAGGGAACACTACAATGAGCAGTTCTTC. Full variable domain (outside the CDR3, taken from reference TRBV5-1 and TRBJ2-1): KAGVTQTPRYLIKTRGQQVTLSCSPISGHRSVSWYQQTPGQGLQFLFEYFSETQRNKGNFPGRFSGRQFSNSRSEMNVSTLELGDSALYLCASSSREHYNEQFFGPGTRLTVL.

This clonotype was seen at least ten times. The gene calls are TRBV24-1 and TRBJ2-3; possibly TRBD1 for D (6 bases). There are 16 residues in the CDR3. Trimming removed 3 bases at V and 2 bases at J, with 14 bases between. Germline-derived CDR1 and CDR2 are KGHDR and SFDVKD. The CDR3 DNA is TGTGCCACCAGTGATGCACGGGACACGTACACAGATACGCAGTATTTT. Its translation is CATSDARDTYTDTQYF.

There are many counts of this clonotype. The genes are TRBV7-8 and TRBJ2-3; 8 nucleotides line up with TRBD1. After removal of 2 bases from V and 4 bases from J, the junction contained 8 bases not matched to a gene. Looked up from germline, CDR1 is SGHVS and CDR2 is FQNEAQ. The CDR3 contains 16 residues. CDR3 residues: CASSLQGALRADTQYF. DNA for the CDR3: TGTGCCAGCAGCTTACAGGGGGCGCTCCGCGCAGATACGCAGTATTTT.

Notes on this clonotype: Possible read error: a much larger clone is one base away. The chain recombines TRBV20-1 with TRBJ1-2, with 8 bases identical to TRBD1. The length of the CDR3 is 14 residues. Per germline, CDR1 DFQATT and CDR2 SNEGSKA (reference sequence). The CDR3 loop reads CSAGEQGVNYGYTF. CDR3 DNA: TGCAGTGCTGGAGAACAGGGGGTTAACTATGGCTACACCTTC.

This clonotype appeared a few times. The chain joins TRBV19 to TRBJ1-1; D is ambiguous. CDR3 size: 14 residues. Germline CDR1 reads LNHDA; CDR2 reads SQIVND (reference sequence). Trimming took 1 base from V and 1 from J, leaving 7 bases between them. CDR3 loop: CASSIGETNTEAFF. DNA of the CDR3: TGTGCCAGTAGTATAGGAGAGACGAACACTGAAGCTTTCTTT.

The chain is built from TRBV3-1 and TRBJ1-6; D gene unclear. The V end lost 1 base, the J end lost 6 bases, and 7 bases lay between the germline ends. Germline CDR1 is LGHDT and CDR2 is YNNKEL (reference sequence). The CDR3 length is 14 residues. The CDR3: CASSQAEFNSPLHF. CDR3 DNA sequence: TGTGCCAGCAGCCAAGCCGAATTTAATTCACCCCTCCACTTT.

This clonotype was seen ten or more times. The chain is built from TRBV5-1 and TRBJ2-3; TRBD2 matches 13 bases. The CDR3 covers 17 residues. CDR1 is SGHRS and CDR2 is YFSETQ in the germline V gene. The J segment lost 2 bases and the V segment lost 3 bases, leaving 6 bases of the junction unmatched. The DNA for the CDR3 is TGCGCCAGCAGCTCAGGACTAGCGGGGGAGCTCACAGATACGCAGTATTTT. Translation gives CASSSGLAGELTDTQYF.

This clonotype has only a few counts. The rearrangement uses TRBV5-1 and TRBJ2-3; 10 nucleotides agree with TRBD2. The length of the CDR3 is 17 residues. Germline CDR1 and CDR2: SGHRS and YFSETQ. Trimming removed 4 bases from V and 0 bases from J; junction bases left unmatched: 8. The CDR3 region has the DNA TGCGCCAGCAGCCCGGCCTCTAGCGGGGGTAGCACAGATACGCAGTATTTT. Its protein is CASSPASSGGSTDTQYF.

There are a few counts of this clonotype. The chain links TRBV6-9 to TRBJ1-4; the D gene is possibly TRBD1 (5 bases). Germline loops: CDR1 MNHGY, CDR2 SVAAGI. Deletions cut 11 bases from V and 0 bases from J, with 13 bases between. The CDR3 has 14 residues. The CDR3 sequence is CAGGPGSTNEKLFF. CDR3 bases: TGTGCCGGAGGACCAGGGTCAACTAATGAAAAACTGTTTTTT.

This clonotype was detected ten times or more. This chain uses TRBV12-3 or TRBV12-4 with TRBJ2-1, with D unresolved. Trimming left V 6 bases short and J 7 bases short, with 7 bases between. The CDR3 spans 11 residues. CDR3 DNA: TGTGCCAGCAGCCTCACGAATGAGCAGTTCTTC. Protein product: CASSLTNEQFF.

This clonotype was picked up many times. The chain combines TRBV5-1 with TRBJ1-2; D gene ambiguous. The CDR3 has 14 amino acids. V shed 2 bases and J shed 6 bases, with 14 bases lying between them. Looked up from germline, CDR1 is SGHRS and CDR2 is YFSETQ. CDR3 nucleotide sequence: TGCGCCAGCAGCTTATCAAGCAGAGGAGATGGCTACACCTTC. Translating gives CASSLSSRGDGYTF. The full variable domain, rest sourced from reference TRBV5-1 and TRBJ1-2, is KAGVTQTPRYLIKTRGQQVTLSCSPISGHRSVSWYQQTPGQGLQFLFEYFSETQRNKGNFPGRFSGRQFSNSRSEMNVSTLELGDSALYLCASSLSSRGDGYTFGSGTRLTVV.